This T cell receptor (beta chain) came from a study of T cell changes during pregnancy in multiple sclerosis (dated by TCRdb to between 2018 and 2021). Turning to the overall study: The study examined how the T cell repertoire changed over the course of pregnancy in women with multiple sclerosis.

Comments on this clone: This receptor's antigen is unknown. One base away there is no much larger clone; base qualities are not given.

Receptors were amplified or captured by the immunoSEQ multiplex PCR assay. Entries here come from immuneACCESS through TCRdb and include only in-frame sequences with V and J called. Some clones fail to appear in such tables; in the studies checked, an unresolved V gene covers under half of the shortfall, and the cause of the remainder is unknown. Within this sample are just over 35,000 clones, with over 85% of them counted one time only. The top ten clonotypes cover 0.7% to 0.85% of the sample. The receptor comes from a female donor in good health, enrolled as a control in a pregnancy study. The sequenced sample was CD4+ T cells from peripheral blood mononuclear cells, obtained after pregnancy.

The encoded CDR3 is CASSLMKGGARTEAFF. Read as DNA, the sequence is TGTGCCAGCAGCTTAATGAAAGGGGGCGCGCGGACTGAAGCTTTCTTT. The chain links TRBV13 with TRBJ1-1; a stretch of 7 junction bases matches TRBD1. The CDR3 spans 16 residues, from the cysteine through the phenylalanine. The read is trimmed to its CDR3 DNA, 48 bases read in frame from base 1. Compared with germline, V lacks 2 bases and J lacks 5 bases; bases without a gene match: 11. From the germline V gene (reference sequence), CDR1 is PRHDT and CDR2 is FYEKMQ.